Below, 16 T cell receptor beta chains from the same sample are listed, as sequenced in a study of shared clonotypes between healthy human individuals. Method: immunoSEQ multiplex PCR; TCRdb's copy keeps in-frame clones and lacks some. The repertoire includes over 2 million clones, about 90% of them detected once, and more than 0.35% sits in the top ten. Sequencing used naive CD4+ T cells from PBMCs. Subset noted: CD45RA+ positively selected. These TCRs come from a man aged 18 to 29 in good health. Some clones in this sample may be carry-over from other donors' samples.

The chain's CDR3 is CAISAGPGADTQYF. In DNA, the CDR3 is TGTGCCATCAGCGCCGGGCCTGGGGCGGATACGCAGTATTTT. This chain joins TRBV10-3 and TRBJ2-3; D is perhaps TRBD1 (5 bases). CDR1 ENHRY and CDR2 SYGVKD come from the germline V gene. The germline V and J ends were trimmed by 6 bases and 6 bases, with 16 bases remaining between them. The CDR3 sequence is 14 residues long.

As to this clone: This CDR3 is also generated by other DNA sequences in the sample. V is TRBV5-1 and J is TRBJ1-1; TRBD1 might be the D (5 bases). The V end was cut by 2 bases, the J end by 0 bases, with 8 bases between. CDR3 size: 14 residues. Germline CDR1 reads SGHRS; CDR2 reads YFSETQ. CDR3 loop: CASSFTGVNTEAFF. CDR3 in DNA: TGCGCCAGCAGCTTCACAGGTGTGAACACTGAAGCTTTCTTT.

Of note for this clone: The sample has other DNA sequences that encode this CDR3 too. The rearrangement links TRBV6-6 to TRBJ2-1, with 10 bases aligning to TRBD2. The V segment lost 6 bases and the J segment 4 bases; nucleotides outside the gene matches: 6. Germline values: CDR1 MNHNY, CDR2 SVGAGI (reference sequence). The CDR3 runs 15 residues. The CDR3 nucleotides read TGTGCCAGCAGCCTGCTAGCGGGGGAATACAATGAGCAGTTCTTC. Translating gives CASSLLAGEYNEQFF.

The chain recombines TRBV7-3 with TRBJ2-3; D is unclear. CDR3 length equals 13 residues. CDR1 and CDR2 from the germline V gene are SGHTA and FQGTGA. Trimming stripped 4 bases from V and 4 bases from J, with 9 bases between. The CDR3 DNA reads as TGTGCCAGCAGCTCAGCCCTGGCAGATACGCAGTATTTT. Residues: CASSSALADTQYF.

This clone appeared once. The J gene is TRBJ2-3, the V gene TRBV6-5; D perhaps matches TRBD2 (6 bases). CDR3 length: 15 amino acids. Looked up from germline, CDR1 is MNHEY and CDR2 is SVGAGI. Trimming removed 5 bases from V and 2 bases from J, with 14 bases in between. The CDR3 region has the DNA TGTGCCAGCAGTACCCGTAGCGGCTTCACAGATACGCAGTATTTT. Its translation: CASSTRSGFTDTQYF.

This clone was seen only once. CDR3 nucleotide sequence: TGTGCCAGCAGCTCCTTACAGGGGGCGCGAACTAATGAAAAACTGTTTTTT. Translating it yields CASSSLQGARTNEKLFF. This chain links TRBV5-6 with TRBJ1-4, with 9 bases aligning to TRBD1. Germline loops: CDR1 SGHDT, CDR2 YYEEEE. The CDR3 is 17 amino acids. The V segment lost 3 bases and the J segment 1 base; nucleotides outside the gene matches: 7.

Details on this clone: The same CDR3 arises from other DNA sequences in this sample as well. The genes are TRBV7-2 and TRBJ2-7; D uncertain. The germline CDR1 and CDR2 sequences are SGHTA and FQGNSA. The ends were cut back, 4 bases at V and 4 bases at J, with 8 bases in the middle. The CDR3 has 12 amino acids. This CDR3 is CASSSQGYEQYF. Written as DNA, the CDR3 is TGTGCCAGCAGCTCACAAGGATACGAGCAGTACTTC.

The chain employs TRBV14 and TRBJ1-2; 7 positions agree with TRBD1. CDR3 size: 14 residues. Germline loops: CDR1 SGHDN, CDR2 FVKESK. The V segment lost 4 bases and the J segment 4 bases; nucleotides outside the gene matches: 6. The CDR3 DNA sequence: TGTGCCAGCAGCCCGAGGGGGCTAGTCTATGGCTACACCTTC. It translates to CASSPRGLVYGYTF.

This clone has more than one count but fewer than ten. The chain combines TRBV9 with TRBJ1-1; no firm D call. CDR1 is SGDLS and CDR2 is YYNGEE in the germline V gene. CDR3 length equals 14 residues. The V and J ends lost 4 bases and 1 base respectively, with 11 bases between them. The CDR3 nucleotides are TGTGCCAGCAGCCATTGGACGGAGAACACTGAAGCTTTCTTT. Translating gives CASSHWTENTEAFF.

The chain couples TRBV11-3 to TRBJ2-3, with 7 bases that match TRBD2. CDR1 is SGHNT, CDR2 YENEEA, per germline. V lost 3 bases and J lost 7; bases outside the gene matches: 10. This CDR3 is built from 15 residues. The CDR3 is CASSLRASGPNTQYF. In nucleotides, the CDR3 is TGTGCCAGCAGCTTGCGCGCTAGCGGCCCAAATACGCAGTATTTT.

The chain is built from TRBV18 and TRBJ2-7; 8 positions match TRBD2. The junction had 10 bases not matched to a gene; V was cut back by 4 bases and J by 2 bases. Germline CDR1 reads KGHSH; CDR2 reads LQKENI. This CDR3 is 16 amino acids long. This CDR3 reads CASSQITSGGTYEQYF. CDR3 DNA: TGTGCCAGCTCACAAATTACTAGCGGAGGGACCTACGAGCAGTACTTC.

CDR3 coding DNA: TGTGCCAGCGGTCTCGTCGCCTACGAGCAGTACTTC. It codes for CASGLVAYEQYF. This chain links TRBV27 with TRBJ2-7; no clear D gene. The V end lost 8 bases, the J end lost 2 bases, and 10 bases lay between the germline ends. This CDR3 has 12 amino acids. CDR1 is MNHEY and CDR2 is SMNVEV in the germline V gene (reference sequence).

This chain joins TRBV14 and TRBJ2-4; D gene unclear. The CDR3 has 12 amino acids. The ends were cut back, 1 base at V and 5 bases at J, with 3 bases in the middle. Germline-derived CDR1 and CDR2 are SGHDN and FVKESK. CDR3 sequence reads: CASSQGQNIQYF. The CDR3 region has the DNA TGTGCCAGCAGCCAAGGACAAAACATTCAGTACTTC.

This chain connects TRBV28 to TRBJ1-2, with a possible D match to TRBD1 (6 bases). Germline lookup yields CDR1 MDHEN and CDR2 SYDVKM. CDR3 length equals 12 residues. Deletions cut 6 bases from V and 7 bases from J, with 12 bases between. The CDR3 reads CASSLDRFGYTF. CDR3 nucleotide sequence: TGTGCCAGCAGCCTCGACAGGTTTGGCTACACCTTC.

This chain links TRBV7-9 with TRBJ1-6; no firm D call. The CDR3 has 14 amino acids. CDR1 and CDR2 from the germline V gene are SEHNR and FQNEAQ (reference sequence). Trimming cost V 0 bases and J 3 bases, with 3 bases left between them. The CDR3 nucleotides are TGTGCCAGCAGCTTAGCGTACTATAATTCACCCCTCCACTTT. It encodes CASSLAYYNSPLHF. The complete variable domain, with remaining parts taken from reference TRBV7-9 and TRBJ1-6, reads DTGVSQNPRHKITKRGQNVTFRCDPISEHNRLYWYRQTLGQGPEFLTYFQNEAQLEKSRLLSDRFSAERPKGSFSTLEIQRTEQGDSAMYLCASSLAYYNSPLHFGNGTRLTVT.

The rearrangement uses TRBV5-6 and TRBJ1-2, with 7 bases aligning to TRBD1. Germline values: CDR1 SGHDT, CDR2 YYEEEE. This CDR3 spans 12 amino acids. V was clipped by 4 bases and J by 8 bases; unmatched bases: 5. CDR3 in amino acids: CASSVRGFGYTF. The DNA for the CDR3 is TGTGCCAGCAGCGTCAGGGGGTTCGGCTACACCTTC.